This TCR beta chain emerged from a study of brain metastases from non-small cell lung cancer (dated 2019 in TCRdb). For the wider study: The study profiled the immune microenvironment of paired resected primary tumors and brain metastases taken from patients with non-small-cell lung cancer.

With regard to this clone: It lacks a known antigen. No qualities accompany the bases; no much larger clone lies one base away.

The cohort comprised 30 to 45 patients with surgically resected non-small-cell lung cancer who had both primary tumor and brain metastasis specimens. The tumor specimens consisted of archival formalin-fixed, paraffin-embedded tissues. The library was generated by the immunoSEQ multiplex PCR assay. Alongside a 770-gene immune expression panel, the team sequenced the T-cell receptor beta chain repertoire. TCRdb re-hosts the immuneACCESS table, in-frame sequences only. Its copies lack some clones; in the studies checked, an unresolved V gene accounts for under half of them, and the cause for the rest is not known. The sample records 2,800 or so clones, around four fifths of which are singletons. Roughly 4.5% of the sample lies in the top ten. The CDR3 runs 14 residues from the cysteine to the phenylalanine. Only the CDR3 region is kept as DNA, spanning 42 bases read in frame from base 1. CDR1 MDHEN and CDR2 SYDVKM were looked up in the germline V gene. V is trimmed back by 6 bases and J by 7 bases, and the junction contains 9 bases that no gene match accounts for.

Study-wide findings and limitations: T-cell clones were apparently expanded in 64% of brain metastases relative to the matched primary tumors. Paired brain metastases and primary tumors largely shared TCR repertoires, although T-cell densities in the metastases were sparse. Lower T-cell infiltration was exhibited by brain metastases compared with primary tumors (P < 0.001).

The receptor's source is a donor older than 35 with non-small cell lung cancer. Material: primary lung tumor tissue. The label giving this sample's cell subset or site can be read as: primary lung tumor paired with brain metastasis. The V and J segments used are TRBV28 and TRBJ1-5; TRBD1 matches 7 bases in the middle. The DNA reads as follows: TGTGCCAGCAGGAAAGGGACAGTAGGACAGCCCCAGCATTTT. Its product reads: CASRKGTVGQPQHF.